The 15 T cell receptor beta chains presented below share a single source sample, sequenced in a study of control samples from healthy donors and cancer patients. This table comes from immunoSEQ multiplex PCR, and its TCRdb copy is limited to in-frame clones, with some not included. The sample lists some 170,000 clones, roughly 94% seen once, with 13% to 15% in the top ten. The sample consisted of PBMCs. The receptors were gathered from a man aged 55 to 70 with colorectal cancer.

J is TRBJ2-1 and V is TRBV5-5; D is possibly TRBD2 (5 bases). V lost 1 base to trimming and J lost 7 bases, with 15 bases between them. Germline CDR1 is SGHKS and CDR2 is YYEKEE (reference sequence). The CDR3 loop spans 15 amino acids. CDR3 protein: CASSLIPRVGNEQFF. CDR3 bases: TGTGCCAGCAGCTTGATTCCGAGGGTGGGGAATGAGCAGTTCTTC.

This clone was observed once. The gene calls are TRBV10-3 and TRBJ2-1; D may match TRBD1 or TRBD2 (5 bases each). In germline, CDR1 is ENHRY, CDR2 SYGVKD. The V gene lost 10 bases and the J gene lost 5 bases, with 12 bases spanning the gap. The CDR3 has 12 residues. DNA for the CDR3: TGTGCCACCAGGGTTAGCGACAATGAGCAGTTCTTC. This gives the protein CATRVSDNEQFF.

This chain uses TRBV7-9 with TRBJ1-3; TRBD1 might be the D (5 bases). The V end lost 1 base, the J end lost 0 bases, and 13 bases lay between the germline ends. The CDR3 is 17 residues long. Germline V lookup: CDR1 SEHNR, CDR2 FQNEAQ (reference sequence). The CDR3 spells CASSLEPRQGSGNTIYF. CDR3 DNA sequence: TGTGCCAGCAGCTTAGAACCTCGTCAGGGCTCTGGAAACACCATATATTTT.

The chain recombines TRBV5-6 with TRBJ1-6, with 10 nucleotides matching TRBD1. J gave up 9 bases and V 1 base, and 4 bases lay outside the gene matches. Germline CDR1 is SGHDT and CDR2 is YYEEEE. The CDR3 is made up of 15 amino acids. The CDR3 bases are TGTGCCAGCAGCTTGCGGACAGGGGGAGGTTCACCCCTCCACTTT. This encodes CASSLRTGGGSPLHF. The complete variable domain, with remaining parts taken from reference TRBV5-6 and TRBJ1-6, reads DAGVTQSPTHLIKTRGQQVTLRCSPKSGHDTVSWYQQALGQGPQFIFQYYEEEERQRGNFPDRFSGHQFPNYSSELNVNALLLGDSALYLCASSLRTGGGSPLHFGNGTRLTVT.

The chain carries TRBV5-1 and TRBJ1-2, with TRBD1 as a possible D gene (6 bases). Germline loops: CDR1 SGHRS, CDR2 YFSETQ. The CDR3 length is 13 residues. The V end lost 4 bases, the J end lost 4 bases, and 11 bases lay between the germline ends. The DNA of the CDR3 is TGCGCCAGCAGCACGGGACACACCTATGGCTACACCTTC. This gives the protein CASSTGHTYGYTF.

CDR3 DNA: TGTGCCACCAGTGACCAGGACAACAACTATGGCTACACCTTC. Protein: CATSDQDNNYGYTF. The rearrangement uses TRBV24-1 and TRBJ1-2; perhaps TRBD1 as D (5 bases). The CDR3 contains 14 residues. The V end was cut by 4 bases, the J end by 2 bases, with 10 bases between. Germline CDR1 reads KGHDR; CDR2 reads SFDVKD.

The chain uses TRBV4-2 and TRBJ2-7; no firm D call. Per germline, CDR1 LGHNA and CDR2 YNFKEQ. This CDR3 has 14 amino acids. The germline V and J ends were trimmed by 4 bases and 2 bases, with 12 bases remaining between them. CDR3 in amino acids: CASSPPGTPYEQYF. The CDR3 DNA is TGTGCCAGCAGCCCCCCCGGAACGCCCTACGAGCAGTACTTC.

Here the CDR3 DNA reads TGTGCCAGCAGCGCCAGATCCCTCCGGGTCGGGGAGCTGTTTTTT. Its protein product is CASSARSLRVGELFF. The V gene is TRBV3-1 (or the pseudogene TRBV3-2), the J gene TRBJ2-2; the D is unclear. The CDR3 runs to 15 residues. V was clipped by 5 bases and J by 7 bases, with 17 bases between them. The V gene's germline CDR1 is LGHDT and CDR2 YNNKEL (reference sequence).

This clone has only one observation. V and J are TRBV6-2 or TRBV6-3 and TRBJ2-2; a weak D match, TRBD2 (6 bases). In germline, CDR1 is MNHEY, CDR2 SVGEGT. V lost 5 bases, J lost 3 bases, and 13 bases lay in between. The CDR3 length is 15 residues. CDR3 DNA: TGTGCCAGCAGTAACCGGGACTCCCACACCGGGGAGCTGTTTTTT. It specifies CASSNRDSHTGELFF.

The chain combines TRBV7-2 with TRBJ2-3; TRBD2 aligns across 14 bases. The CDR3 is 16 amino acids. After removal of 6 bases from V and 3 bases from J, the junction contained 5 bases not matched to a gene. Germline lookup yields CDR1 SGHTA and CDR2 FQGNSA. In nucleotides, the CDR3 is TGTGCCAGCAGGCCGACTAGCGGGGGGGCTACAGATACGCAGTATTTT. Protein: CASRPTSGGATDTQYF.

This chain uses TRBV14 with TRBJ1-3; D not resolved. Germline V lookup: CDR1 SGHDN, CDR2 FVKESK. V was clipped by 4 bases and J by 1 base, with 8 bases between them. The CDR3 is 14 amino acids. The DNA of the CDR3 is TGTGCCAGCAGCCTGGGAGGTTCTGGAAACACCATATATTTT. It specifies CASSLGGSGNTIYF.

This clone was counted a single time. The chain combines TRBV12-3 or TRBV12-4 with TRBJ1-6; D call uncertain. The ends were cut back, 1 base at V and 11 bases at J, with 6 bases in the middle. CDR3 length: 12 residues. This CDR3 reads CASSLDHAPLHF. The CDR3 bases are TGTGCCAGCAGTTTAGACCATGCACCCCTCCACTTT.

V is TRBV9 and J is TRBJ1-4; D gene ambiguous. The germline V gene encodes CDR1 SGDLS and CDR2 YYNGEE. The V end was cut by 3 bases, the J end by 0 bases, with 6 bases between. This CDR3 has 14 residues. The CDR3 DNA sequence: TGTGCCAGCAGCGACCTTGCAACTAATGAAAAACTGTTTTTT. Its translation: CASSDLATNEKLFF.

The V and J genes are TRBV7-9 and TRBJ1-5, with a tentative D call TRBD1 (6 bases). Germline CDR1 SEHNR, CDR2 FQNEAQ (reference sequence). The length of the CDR3 is 16 residues. The ends were cut back, 4 bases at V and 2 bases at J, with 15 bases in the middle. CDR3 region: CASSSTGPGGNQPQHF. DNA for the CDR3: TGTGCCAGCAGCTCTACAGGGCCGGGGGGCAATCAGCCCCAGCATTTT.

The chain links TRBV9 to TRBJ1-2; 7 nucleotides agree with TRBD1. Germline V lookup: CDR1 SGDLS, CDR2 YYNGEE. CDR3 size: 14 residues. The J segment lost 8 bases and the V segment lost 3 bases, leaving 10 bases of the junction unmatched. The CDR3 loop is CASSADRARRGYTF. CDR3 coding DNA: TGTGCCAGCAGCGCAGACAGGGCGAGGAGGGGCTACACCTTC.